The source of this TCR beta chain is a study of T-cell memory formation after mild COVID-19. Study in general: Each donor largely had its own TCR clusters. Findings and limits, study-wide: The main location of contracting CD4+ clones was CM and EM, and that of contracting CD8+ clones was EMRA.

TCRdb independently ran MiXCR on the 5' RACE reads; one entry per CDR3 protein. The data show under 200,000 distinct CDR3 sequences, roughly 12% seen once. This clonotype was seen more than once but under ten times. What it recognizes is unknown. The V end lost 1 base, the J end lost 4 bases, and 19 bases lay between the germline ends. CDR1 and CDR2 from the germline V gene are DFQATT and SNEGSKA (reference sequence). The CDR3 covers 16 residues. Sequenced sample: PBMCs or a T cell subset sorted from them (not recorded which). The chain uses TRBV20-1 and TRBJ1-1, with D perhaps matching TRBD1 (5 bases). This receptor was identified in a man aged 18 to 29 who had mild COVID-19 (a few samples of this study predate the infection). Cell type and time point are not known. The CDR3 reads CSARARPGSVSTEAFF. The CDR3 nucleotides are TGCAGTGCTAGAGCCCGGCCAGGGTCTGTATCCACTGAAGCTTTCTTT.